The clone carrying this TCR beta chain was counted many times. Antigen specificity is unknown. This entry comes from a study of T cell repertoires in cytomegalovirus infection. A single record per CDR3 protein comes from TCRdb applying MiXCR to the reads. The table includes around 69,000 distinct CDR3 sequences, about 30% detected once. The source was CD8+ T cells from cultured PBMCs, collected from culture after CMV antigen stimulation. The sequence derives from a human donor in good health (CMV status not recorded). Some clones in this sample may be carry-over from other donors' samples.

The CDR3, as DNA: TGTGCCAGCAGCTTAGCCCAGGGGAGGGAAATTGAAAAACTGTTTTTT. This encodes CASSLAQGREIEKLFF. The V call is TRBV7-2, the J call TRBJ1-4, with D maybe TRBD1 (6 bases). Trimming took off 0 bases at V and 7 bases at J, with 15 bases between the two ends. The germline CDR1 and CDR2 sequences are SGHTA and FQGNSA. The CDR3 loop spans 16 amino acids.